A single T cell receptor beta chain is shown here with its context. Its specificity is not known. During the collection period, no donor immune events like infections were recorded. Data came from immunoSEQ multiplex PCR; TCRdb stores just in-frame clones and leaves some out. The sample carries 85,000 to 100,000 clones, around 88% recorded once. This sample was taken from a study of identifying expanded T cells in peripheral blood. Study-wide results and caveats: Technical replicates showed approximately 1.2 changed clones; roughly two weeks around 15; four weeks 19. Across healthy donors, higher total template counts meant significantly greater approximately 2-week count variance.

V was trimmed by 2 bases and J by 6 bases, leaving 17 bases between them. CDR1 and CDR2 from the germline V gene are MDHEN and SYDVKM. The length of the CDR3 is 15 residues. The chain combines TRBV28 with TRBJ2-7, with D hard to call. The material sequenced was blood. This receptor was identified in a person aged 18 to 75 in good health. CDR3 region: CASSLETTVPGEQYF. The DNA of the CDR3 is TGTGCCAGCAGTTTAGAGACAACGGTACCGGGCGAGCAGTACTTC. The full variable domain, completed using reference TRBV28 and TRBJ2-7, is DVKVTQSSRYLVKRTGEKVFLECVQDMDHENMFWYRQDPGLGLRLIYFSYDVKMKEKGDIPEGYSVSREKKERFSLILESASTNQTSMYLCASSLETTVPGEQYFGPGTRLTVT.